This TCR beta chain was captured by sequencing in a study of blood T cell repertoires in COVID-19. Turning to the study itself: PBMCs, B-cell-depleted T cells, or T cells were the source of the cDNA or gDNA that made up the material.

Between the trimmed V and J ends, which lost 6 bases and 2 bases, there was a span of 14 bases. Germline values: CDR1 MNHEY, CDR2 SVGEGT. This CDR3 spans 14 amino acids. Per the original data handling: Reference gene primers were amplified, and this amplification served to estimate nucleated cell counts. Using immunoSEQ multiplex PCR, the repertoire was profiled, and TCRdb retains in-frame clones only, with some absent. That table is the source of V, J and clone size, and D and trimming were worked out from the DNA. Among 100,000 or so clones listed, about 89% were seen once. The sequenced sample was peripheral blood. The receptor was derived from a man in his forties or fifties with acute or convalescent COVID-19. The chain is built from TRBV6-2 or TRBV6-3 and TRBJ2-7; the D gene is possibly TRBD2 (5 bases). The CDR3: CASSAPGWPYEQYF. The CDR3 region has the DNA TGTGCCAGCAGCGCCCCGGGGTGGCCCTACGAGCAGTACTTC.